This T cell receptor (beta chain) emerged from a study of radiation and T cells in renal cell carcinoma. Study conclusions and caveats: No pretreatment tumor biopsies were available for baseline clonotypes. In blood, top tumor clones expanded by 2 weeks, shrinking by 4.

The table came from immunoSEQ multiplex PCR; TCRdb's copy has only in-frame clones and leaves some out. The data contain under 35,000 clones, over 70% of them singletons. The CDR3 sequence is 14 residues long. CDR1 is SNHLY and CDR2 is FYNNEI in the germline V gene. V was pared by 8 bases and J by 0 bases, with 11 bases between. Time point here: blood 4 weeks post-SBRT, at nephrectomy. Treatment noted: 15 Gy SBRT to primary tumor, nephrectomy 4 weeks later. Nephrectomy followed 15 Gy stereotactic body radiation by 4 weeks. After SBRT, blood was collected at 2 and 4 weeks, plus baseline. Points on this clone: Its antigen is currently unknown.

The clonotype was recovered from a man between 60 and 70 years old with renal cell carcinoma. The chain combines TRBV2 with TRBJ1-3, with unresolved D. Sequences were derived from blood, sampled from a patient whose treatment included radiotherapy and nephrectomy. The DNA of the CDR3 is TGTGCCAGCGGCCAGATTAACTCTGGAAACACCATATATTTT. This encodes CASGQINSGNTIYF.